The clone carrying this TCR beta chain was seen at least ten times. Its antigen is still unknown. For the second PCR, which ran for roughly 6 to 12 cycles, a sample-barcoded 5' primer and a J-beta primer mix were used. TCRdb re-analysed the 5' RACE reads in MiXCR, keeping a single row per CDR3 protein. The repertoire holds hundreds of thousands of distinct CDR3 sequences, about 28% seen once, with around 16% in the top ten. The record originates from a study of blood T cells in healthy people across ages. General observations from the study: A roughly linear age-dependent decrease characterized TCR beta diversity per million T cells.

The origin of this receptor is a woman of 80 years or more in good health. The sequenced sample was blood.

As DNA, the CDR3 is TGTGCCAGCAGCTTACAACAGTCGGGAGCGGGGGGAGGTGAGCAGTTCTTC. Amino acids: CASSLQQSGAGGGEQFF. The V and J genes are TRBV7-3 and TRBJ2-1, with TRBD2 identical over 9 bases. This CDR3 comprises 17 residues. Germline trimming cut 2 bases from V and 9 bases from J; bases unmatched to any gene: 14. Per germline, CDR1 SGHTA and CDR2 FQGTGA.